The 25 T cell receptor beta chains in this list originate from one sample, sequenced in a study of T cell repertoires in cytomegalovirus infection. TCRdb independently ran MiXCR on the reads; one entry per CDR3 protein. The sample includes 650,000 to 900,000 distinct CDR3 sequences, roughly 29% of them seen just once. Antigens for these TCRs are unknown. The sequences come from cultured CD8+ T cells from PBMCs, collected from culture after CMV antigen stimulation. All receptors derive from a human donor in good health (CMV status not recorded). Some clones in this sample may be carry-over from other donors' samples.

The CDR3 DNA follows: TGTGCCAGCACCGCGACTAAGCGGGGGGTAGGGAATGAGCAGTTCTTC. Translating it yields CASTATKRGVGNEQFF. The chain recombines TRBV6-1 with TRBJ2-1; 9 bases match TRBD2. The V segment lost 7 bases and the J segment 7 bases; nucleotides outside the gene matches: 14. The CDR3 has 16 amino acids. Germline V lookup: CDR1 MNHNS, CDR2 SASEGT.

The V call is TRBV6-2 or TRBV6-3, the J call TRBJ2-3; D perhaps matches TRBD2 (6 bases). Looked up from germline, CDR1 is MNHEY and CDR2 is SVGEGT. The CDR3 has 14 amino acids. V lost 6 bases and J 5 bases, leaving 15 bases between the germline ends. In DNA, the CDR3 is TGTGCCAGCAGCTCCCTCGCGGGGAGAGATACGCAGTATTTT. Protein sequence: CASSSLAGRDTQYF.

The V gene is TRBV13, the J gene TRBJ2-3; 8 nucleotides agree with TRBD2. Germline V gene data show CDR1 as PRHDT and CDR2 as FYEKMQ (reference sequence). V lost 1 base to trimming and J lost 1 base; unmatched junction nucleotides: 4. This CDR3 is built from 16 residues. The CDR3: CASSLVPRGGTDTQYF. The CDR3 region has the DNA TGTGCCAGCAGCTTAGTACCGCGGGGGGGCACAGATACGCAGTATTTT.

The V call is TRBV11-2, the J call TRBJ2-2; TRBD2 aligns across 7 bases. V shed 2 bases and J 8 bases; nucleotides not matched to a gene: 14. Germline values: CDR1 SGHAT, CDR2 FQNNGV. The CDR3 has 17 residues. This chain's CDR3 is CASSLWASGPDPGELFF. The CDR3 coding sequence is TGTGCCAGCAGCTTATGGGCTAGCGGTCCCGATCCTGGGGAGCTGTTTTTT.

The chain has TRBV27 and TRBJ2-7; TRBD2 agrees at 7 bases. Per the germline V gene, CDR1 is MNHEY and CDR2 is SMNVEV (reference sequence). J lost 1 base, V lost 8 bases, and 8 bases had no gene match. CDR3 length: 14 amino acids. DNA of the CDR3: TGTGCCAGCCGCCCGGGGGGTCCATCCTACGAGCAGTACGTC. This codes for CASRPGGPSYEQYV.

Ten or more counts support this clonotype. The CDR3 DNA reads as TGTGCCAGCAGCTCGGGACAGACCTACGAGCAGTACTTC. Translating it yields CASSSGQTYEQYF. The chain employs TRBV7-9 and TRBJ2-7, with 7 bases lining up with TRBD1. The CDR3 is made up of 13 amino acids. V lost 4 bases, J lost 2 bases, and 2 bases stayed unmatched. Looked up from germline, CDR1 is SEHNR and CDR2 is FQNEAQ (reference sequence).

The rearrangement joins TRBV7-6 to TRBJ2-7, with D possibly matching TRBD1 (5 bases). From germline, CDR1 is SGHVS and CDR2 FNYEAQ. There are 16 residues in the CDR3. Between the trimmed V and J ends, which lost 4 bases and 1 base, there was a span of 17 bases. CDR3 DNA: TGTGCCAGCAGCTCCGGGCCCCAGGGTGGGTCCTACGAGCAGTACGTC. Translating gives CASSSGPQGGSYEQYV.

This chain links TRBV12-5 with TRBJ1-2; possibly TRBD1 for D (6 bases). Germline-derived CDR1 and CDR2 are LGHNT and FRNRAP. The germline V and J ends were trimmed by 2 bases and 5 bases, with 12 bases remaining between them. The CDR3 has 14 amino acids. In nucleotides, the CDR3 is TGTGCTAGTGGTTTGACAACAGGGTCGTATGGCTACACCTTC. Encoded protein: CASGLTTGSYGYTF.

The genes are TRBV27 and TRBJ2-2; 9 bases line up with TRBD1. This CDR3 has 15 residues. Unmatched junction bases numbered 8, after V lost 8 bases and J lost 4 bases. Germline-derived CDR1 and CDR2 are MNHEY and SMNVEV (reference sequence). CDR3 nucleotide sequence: TGTGCCAGCGGATGGCCGGGACAGGGCACCGGGGAGCTGTTTTTT. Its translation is CASGWPGQGTGELFF.

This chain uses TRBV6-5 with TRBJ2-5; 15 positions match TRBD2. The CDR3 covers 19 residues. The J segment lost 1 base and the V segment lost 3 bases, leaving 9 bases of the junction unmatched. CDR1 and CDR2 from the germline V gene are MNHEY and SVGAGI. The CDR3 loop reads CASSYSGLAGGSVQETQYF. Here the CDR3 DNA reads TGTGCCAGCAGTTATTCGGGACTAGCGGGGGGATCAGTCCAAGAGACCCAGTACTTC.

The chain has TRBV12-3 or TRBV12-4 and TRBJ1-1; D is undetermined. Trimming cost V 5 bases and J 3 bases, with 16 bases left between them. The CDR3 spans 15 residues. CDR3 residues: CASSRPVAWDTEAFF. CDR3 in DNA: TGTGCCAGCAGTCGACCGGTCGCATGGGACACTGAAGCTTTCTTT.

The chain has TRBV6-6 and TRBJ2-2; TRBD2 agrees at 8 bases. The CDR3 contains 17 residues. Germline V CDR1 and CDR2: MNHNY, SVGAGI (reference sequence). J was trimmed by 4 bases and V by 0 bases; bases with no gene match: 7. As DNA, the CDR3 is TGTGCCAGCAGTTACTCGCCCGGACTAGCCTTCACCGGGGAGCTGTTTTTT. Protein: CASSYSPGLAFTGELFF.

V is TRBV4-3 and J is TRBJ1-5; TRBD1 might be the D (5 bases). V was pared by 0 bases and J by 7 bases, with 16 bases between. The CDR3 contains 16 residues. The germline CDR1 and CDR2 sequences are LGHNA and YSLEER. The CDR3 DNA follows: TGCGCCAGCAGCCAAGAACGATCGGGGGTCGGACAGCCCCAGCATTTT. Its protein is CASSQERSGVGQPQHF.

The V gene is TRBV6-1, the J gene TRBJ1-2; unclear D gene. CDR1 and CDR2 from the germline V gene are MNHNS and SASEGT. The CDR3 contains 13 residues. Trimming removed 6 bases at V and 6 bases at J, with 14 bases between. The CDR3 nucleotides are TGTGCCAGCAGAGGGTCGCCACGGCATGGCTACACCTTC. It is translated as CASRGSPRHGYTF.

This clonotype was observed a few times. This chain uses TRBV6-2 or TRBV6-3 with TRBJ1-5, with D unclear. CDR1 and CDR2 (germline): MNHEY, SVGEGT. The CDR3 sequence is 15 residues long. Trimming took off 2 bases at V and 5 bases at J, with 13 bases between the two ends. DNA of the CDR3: TGTGCCAGCAGTTACCCCGGGAATGGCGATCAGCCCCAGCATTTT. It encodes CASSYPGNGDQPQHF.

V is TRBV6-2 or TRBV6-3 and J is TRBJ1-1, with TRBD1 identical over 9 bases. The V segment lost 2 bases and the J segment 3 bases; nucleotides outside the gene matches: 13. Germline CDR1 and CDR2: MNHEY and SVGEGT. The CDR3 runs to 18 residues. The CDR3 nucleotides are TGTGCCAGCAGTTACCCCCCCCTGACAGGGGGGAGACACACTGAAGCTTTCTTT. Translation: CASSYPPLTGGRHTEAFF.

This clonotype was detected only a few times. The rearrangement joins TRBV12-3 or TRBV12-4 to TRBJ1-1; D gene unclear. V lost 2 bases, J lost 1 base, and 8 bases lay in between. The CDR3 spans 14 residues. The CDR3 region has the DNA TGTGCCAGCAGTTTAAGTCACCAGAACACTGAAGCTTTCTTT. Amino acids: CASSLSHQNTEAFF.

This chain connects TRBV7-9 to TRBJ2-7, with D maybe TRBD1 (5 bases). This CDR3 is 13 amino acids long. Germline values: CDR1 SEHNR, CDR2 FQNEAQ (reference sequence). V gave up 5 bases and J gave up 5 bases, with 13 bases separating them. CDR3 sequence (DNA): TGTGCCAGCAGCCAATCCACCAGGGACGAGCAGTACTTC. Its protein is CASSQSTRDEQYF.

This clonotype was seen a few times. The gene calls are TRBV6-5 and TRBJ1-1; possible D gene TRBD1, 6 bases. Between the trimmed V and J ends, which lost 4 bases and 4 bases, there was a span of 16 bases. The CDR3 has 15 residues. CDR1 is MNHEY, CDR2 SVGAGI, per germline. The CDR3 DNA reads TGTGCCAGCAGTTCCCCCACAGGGTCCGGCACTGAAGCTTTCTTT. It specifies CASSSPTGSGTEAFF.

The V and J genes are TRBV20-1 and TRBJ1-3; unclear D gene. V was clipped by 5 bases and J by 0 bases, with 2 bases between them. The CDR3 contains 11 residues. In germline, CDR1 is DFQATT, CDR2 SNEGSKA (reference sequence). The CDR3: CSAGSGNTIYF. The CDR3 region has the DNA TGCAGTGCTGGCTCTGGAAACACCATATATTTT.

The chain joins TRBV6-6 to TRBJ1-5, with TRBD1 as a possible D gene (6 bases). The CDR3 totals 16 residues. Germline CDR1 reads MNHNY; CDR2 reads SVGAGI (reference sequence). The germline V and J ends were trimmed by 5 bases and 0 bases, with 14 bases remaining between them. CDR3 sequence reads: CASSKDRSYSNQPQHF. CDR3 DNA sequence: TGTGCCAGCAGTAAGGACAGATCGTATAGCAATCAGCCCCAGCATTTT.

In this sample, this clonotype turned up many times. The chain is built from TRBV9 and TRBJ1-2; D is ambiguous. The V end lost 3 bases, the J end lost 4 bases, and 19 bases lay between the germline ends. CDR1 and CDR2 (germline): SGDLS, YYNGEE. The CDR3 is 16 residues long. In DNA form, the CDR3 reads TGTGCCAGCAGCGCCGGGTACGGAAGTAGCGGCTATGGCTACACCTTC. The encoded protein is CASSAGYGSSGYGYTF.

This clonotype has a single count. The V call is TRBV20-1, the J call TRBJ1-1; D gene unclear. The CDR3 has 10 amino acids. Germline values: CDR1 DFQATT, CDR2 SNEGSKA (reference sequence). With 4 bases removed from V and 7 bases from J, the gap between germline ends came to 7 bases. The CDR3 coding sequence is TGCAGTGCTAACGGCGGTGAAGCTTTCTTT. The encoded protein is CSANGGEAFF.

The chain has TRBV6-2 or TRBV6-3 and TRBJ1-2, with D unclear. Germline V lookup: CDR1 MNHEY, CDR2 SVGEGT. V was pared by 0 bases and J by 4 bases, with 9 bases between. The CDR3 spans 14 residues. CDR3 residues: CASSYSGLGYGYTF. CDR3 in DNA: TGTGCCAGCAGTTACTCGGGCCTGGGCTATGGCTACACCTTC.

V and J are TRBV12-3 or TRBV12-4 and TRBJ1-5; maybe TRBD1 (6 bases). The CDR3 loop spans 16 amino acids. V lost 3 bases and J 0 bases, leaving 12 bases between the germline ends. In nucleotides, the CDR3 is TGTGCCAGCAGTTTTCTCCGCAGGGGTAGCAATCAGCCCCAGCATTTT. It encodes CASSFLRRGSNQPQHF.